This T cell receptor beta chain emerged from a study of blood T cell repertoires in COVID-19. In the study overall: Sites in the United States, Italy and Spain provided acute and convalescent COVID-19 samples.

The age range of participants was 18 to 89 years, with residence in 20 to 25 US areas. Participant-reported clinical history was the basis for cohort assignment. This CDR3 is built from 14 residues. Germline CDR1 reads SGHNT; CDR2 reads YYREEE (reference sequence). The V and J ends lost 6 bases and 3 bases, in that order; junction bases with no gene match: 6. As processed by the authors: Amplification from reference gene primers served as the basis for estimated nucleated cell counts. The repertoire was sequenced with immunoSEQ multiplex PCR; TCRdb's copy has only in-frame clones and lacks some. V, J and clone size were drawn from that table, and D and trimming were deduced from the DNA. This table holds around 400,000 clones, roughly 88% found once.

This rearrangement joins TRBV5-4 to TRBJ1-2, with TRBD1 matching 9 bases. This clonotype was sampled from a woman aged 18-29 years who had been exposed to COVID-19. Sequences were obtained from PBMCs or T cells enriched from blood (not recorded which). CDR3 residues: CASTQTGGHYGYTF. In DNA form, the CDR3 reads TGTGCCAGCACCCAGACAGGGGGGCACTATGGCTACACCTTC.